The entry below gives a single T cell receptor (beta chain) sequence along with its context. This sample stems from a study of shared clonotypes between healthy human individuals. Replicate PCRs from sorted subsets contained approximately 200 ng DNA, which is some 29,000 T cell genomes. Repertoires were generated with immunoSEQ multiplex PCR, while TCRdb's copy carries only in-frame clones and drops some. This table holds about 2 million clones, roughly 94% found once. Germline V gives CDR1 SGHVS, CDR2 FQNEAQ. V was pared by 3 bases and J by 4 bases, with 3 bases between. CDR3 length equals 11 residues.

The chain uses TRBV7-8 and TRBJ2-5, with D unclear. The specimen was naive CD4+ T cells sorted from blood. Subset indicated: CD45RA+ positively selected. The TCR originated in a man aged 18 to 35 in good health. The CDR3 spells CASSFSETQYF. CDR3 nucleotide sequence: TGTGCCAGCAGCTTCTCAGAGACCCAGTACTTC.